This entry is about one T cell receptor (beta chain). Original analysis: Amplification of reference gene primers provided the estimated nucleated cell counts. Method: immunoSEQ multiplex PCR; TCRdb's copy keeps in-frame clones and lacks some. Clonal size and the V and J genes are those of that table, whereas D and trimming came from the DNA. The sample contains 240,000 or so clones, around 86% of which appear only once. V shed 3 bases, J shed 0 bases, and the junction held 3 bases outside the gene matches. Per the germline V gene, CDR1 is SGHAT and CDR2 is FQNNGV. The CDR3 extends over 15 amino acids. This entry is derived from a study of blood T cell repertoires in COVID-19. Study-level information: Spain, Italy and the United States supplied samples that represented acute and convalescent COVID-19. From T cells, B-cell-depleted T cells, or PBMCs came the material, which was cDNA or gDNA.

The clonotype comes from a young woman who had recovered from COVID-19. Sequenced material: peripheral blood. J is TRBJ2-3 and V is TRBV11-2; 7 nucleotides match TRBD2. CDR3: CASSFVGGSTDTQYF. The DNA for the CDR3 is TGTGCCAGCAGCTTTGTGGGGGGGAGCACAGATACGCAGTATTTT.